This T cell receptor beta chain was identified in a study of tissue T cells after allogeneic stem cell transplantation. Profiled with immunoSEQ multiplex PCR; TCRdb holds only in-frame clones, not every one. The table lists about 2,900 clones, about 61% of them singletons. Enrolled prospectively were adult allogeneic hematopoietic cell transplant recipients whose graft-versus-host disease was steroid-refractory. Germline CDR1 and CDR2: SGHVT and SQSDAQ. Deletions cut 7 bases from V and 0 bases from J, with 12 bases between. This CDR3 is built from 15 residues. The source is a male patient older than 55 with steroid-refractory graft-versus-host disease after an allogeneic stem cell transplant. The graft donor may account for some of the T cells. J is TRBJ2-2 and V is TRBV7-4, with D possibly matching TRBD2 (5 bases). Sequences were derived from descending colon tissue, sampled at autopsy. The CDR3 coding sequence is TGTGCCAGCACGAGGGTTTTCGCGAACACCGGGGAGCTGTTTTTT. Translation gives CASTRVFANTGELFF.